Following are 25 T cell receptor beta chains from one sample sequenced in a study of spatial heterogeneity in lung cancer. As for time point: sample taken at primary tumor resection. These receptors lack a known antigen. Study observations and caveats: Tumor mutation count correlated with how many alpha and beta TCRs expanded intratumorally.

TCRdb used MiXCR to reprocess the 5' RACE reads, holding one entry per CDR3 protein. In the table there are tens of thousands of distinct CDR3 sequences, 4.5% to 5% of which are singletons. This material consisted of lung tumor tissue, taken at surgery. Source of these receptors: a male donor with early-stage non-small cell lung cancer.

The chain couples TRBV3-1 to TRBJ2-1; D is unclear. The germline V gene encodes CDR1 LGHDT and CDR2 YNNKEL (reference sequence). This CDR3 is 12 amino acids long. Trimming took 5 bases from V and 4 from J, leaving 6 bases between them. CDR3 residues: CASSITYNEQFF. The DNA for the CDR3 is TGTGCCAGCAGCATAACTTACAATGAGCAGTTCTTC.

In this sample, this clonotype turned up many times. The V and J genes are TRBV11-2 and TRBJ2-2; TRBD2 aligns across 12 bases. CDR3 length: 16 residues. V trimming: 4 bases; J trimming: 1 base; junction bases outside the gene matches: 1. Germline CDR1 reads SGHAT; CDR2 reads FQNNGV. Here the CDR3 reads CASSSSGGVNTGELFF. As DNA, the CDR3 is TGTGCCAGCAGCTCTAGCGGGGGGGTGAACACCGGGGAGCTGTTTTTT.

This clonotype showed up many times. This CDR3 reads CASSWAGANTEAFF. The CDR3 DNA reads as TGTGCCAGCAGTTGGGCAGGGGCGAACACTGAAGCTTTCTTT. The chain employs TRBV28 and TRBJ1-1, with D possibly TRBD1 on 6 matching bases. Germline-derived CDR1 and CDR2 are MDHEN and SYDVKM. The length of the CDR3 is 14 residues. Trimming removed 4 bases at V and 1 base at J, with 10 bases between.

This clonotype was observed many times. The CDR3 DNA sequence: TGTGCCAGCAGCGCACAGAGGGGCTACACCTTC. Translation gives CASSAQRGYTF. The chain combines TRBV28 with TRBJ1-2; D call uncertain. V was trimmed by 6 bases and J by 8 bases, leaving 10 bases between them. This CDR3 has 11 residues. Germline-derived CDR1 and CDR2 are MDHEN and SYDVKM.

This clonotype was recorded at least ten times. The chain is built from TRBV25-1 and TRBJ1-6, with TRBD1 matching over 7 bases. Germline assignment: CDR1 MGHDK and CDR2 SYGVNS. This CDR3 has 13 amino acids. V dropped 6 bases and J dropped 10; count of bases not matched to a gene: 6. In DNA, the CDR3 is TGTGCCAGCAGGGGACAGCGTCGCTCACCCCTCCACTTT. It yields the protein CASRGQRRSPLHF.

This clonotype was observed many times. The chain has TRBV3-1 and TRBJ2-7; TRBD1 agrees at 10 bases. The CDR3 consists of 16 residues. Trimming removed 4 bases from V and 6 bases from J; junction bases left unmatched: 12. The germline CDR1 and CDR2 sequences are LGHDT and YNNKEL (reference sequence). The CDR3 DNA reads as TGTGCCAGCAGCCTATGGCGACAGGGGGCTCGAAGCGAGCAGTACTTC. This translates into CASSLWRQGARSEQYF.

This clonotype was detected ten times or more. CDR3 residues: CASSSLDTEAFF. For the CDR3, the DNA is TGTGCCAGCAGTTCTCTCGATACTGAAGCTTTCTTT. This chain joins TRBV28 and TRBJ1-1; D not resolved. V was pared by 4 bases and J by 5 bases, with 8 bases between. CDR1 MDHEN and CDR2 SYDVKM come from the germline V gene. The CDR3 extends over 12 amino acids.

This clonotype was counted many times. V usage is TRBV6-2 or TRBV6-3 and J usage is TRBJ2-1, with 10 bases identical to TRBD2. The V segment lost 9 bases and the J segment 8 bases; nucleotides outside the gene matches: 7. CDR1 and CDR2 (germline): MNHEY, SVGEGT. CDR3 length equals 13 residues. The CDR3 DNA sequence: TGTGCCAGTTCTCTAGCGGGAGCGTATGAGCAGTTCTTC. Translation gives CASSLAGAYEQFF.

This clonotype was found many times. The chain combines TRBV6-5 with TRBJ1-5; no reliable D call. The CDR3 consists of 13 residues. Germline loops: CDR1 MNHEY, CDR2 SVGAGI. The V gene lost 10 bases and the J gene lost 5 bases, with 15 bases spanning the gap. In DNA form, the CDR3 reads TGTGCCACCAGGTCGGGCTCCCATCAGCCCCAGCATTTT. Its translation: CATRSGSHQPQHF.

This clonotype was seen many times. The rearrangement links TRBV5-5 to TRBJ2-7; a weak D match, TRBD2 (6 bases). CDR1 and CDR2 from the germline V gene are SGHKS and YYEKEE (reference sequence). This CDR3 region has 12 residues. V was pared by 4 bases and J by 4 bases, with 9 bases between. The CDR3, as DNA: TGTGCCAGCAGCCTCGGAGGGTACGAGCAGTACTTC. Translated, it gives CASSLGGYEQYF.

This clonotype was found many times. The V and J genes are TRBV28 and TRBJ2-7; D perhaps matches TRBD1 (5 bases). Germline V gene lookup returns CDR1 MDHEN and CDR2 SYDVKM. Trimming removed 5 bases at V and 9 bases at J, with 17 bases between. The CDR3 is made up of 13 amino acids. CDR3 in amino acids: CASSPGYSWVQYF. The CDR3 DNA reads TGTGCCAGCAGTCCAGGGTACTCGTGGGTGCAGTACTTC.

This clonotype has a count of ten or more. The genes are TRBV5-1 and TRBJ2-3, with D possibly TRBD1 on 5 matching bases. The V end was cut by 0 bases, the J end by 3 bases, with 11 bases between. The germline CDR1 and CDR2 sequences are SGHRS and YFSETQ. This CDR3 comprises 15 residues. In DNA form, the CDR3 reads TGCGCCAGCAGCTTGGCAGGGATCGGTACAGATACGCAGTATTTT. Translated: CASSLAGIGTDTQYF.

The sample holds many counts of this clonotype. The chain is built from TRBV2 and TRBJ2-2; the match to TRBD2 covers 14 bases. The CDR3 has 17 amino acids. Germline CDR1 reads SNHLY; CDR2 reads FYNNEI. Trimming cost V 6 bases and J 0 bases; bases outside gene matches: 3. This CDR3 reads CASRGTSGGTNTGELFF. CDR3 DNA sequence: TGTGCCAGCAGGGGGACTAGCGGGGGAACGAACACCGGGGAGCTGTTTTTT.

This clonotype was found many times. The chain carries TRBV12-3 or TRBV12-4 and TRBJ1-6; D possibly corresponds to TRBD1 (5 bases). The CDR3 covers 15 residues. Trimming left V 1 base short and J 7 bases short, with 11 bases between. CDR3: CASSLGGRSNSPLHF. The DNA of the CDR3 is TGTGCCAGCAGTTTAGGGGGCAGATCGAATTCACCCCTCCACTTT.

This clonotype was recorded only once. The chain combines TRBV28 with TRBJ1-1; no clear D. The CDR3 runs 14 residues. Trimming left V 6 bases short and J 1 base short, with 12 bases between. CDR1 is MDHEN and CDR2 is SYDVKM in the germline V gene. The CDR3 here is CASRLTQPNTEAFF. Written as DNA, the CDR3 is TGTGCCAGCAGATTAACTCAGCCGAACACTGAAGCTTTCTTT. The whole variable domain, filled in from reference TRBV28 and TRBJ1-1, reads DVKVTQSSRYLVKRTGEKVFLECVQDMDHENMFWYRQDPGLGLRLIYFSYDVKMKEKGDIPEGYSVSREKKERFSLILESASTNQTSMYLCASRLTQPNTEAFFGQGTRLTVV.

This clonotype was observed at least ten times. The chain uses TRBV29-1 and TRBJ2-3; no firm D call. Between the trimmed V and J ends, which lost 3 bases and 3 bases, there was a span of 4 bases. The CDR3 runs to 11 residues. CDR1 and CDR2 from the germline V gene are SQVTM and ANQGSEA. This CDR3 reads CSVDWTDTQYF. CDR3 sequence (DNA): TGCAGCGTTGATTGGACAGATACGCAGTATTTT.

In its sample, this clonotype was seen many times. As DNA, the CDR3 is TGCAGTGCCCGAGGGGAGGGACAGCACTACACCTTC. Protein product: CSARGEGQHYTF. The chain recombines TRBV20-1 with TRBJ1-2, with 7 positions matching TRBD1. Per germline, CDR1 DFQATT and CDR2 SNEGSKA (reference sequence). The J segment lost 10 bases and the V segment lost 6 bases, leaving 11 bases of the junction unmatched. The CDR3 length is 12 residues.

Many counts were recorded for this clonotype. CDR3: CASSFGGANVLTF. The CDR3 bases are TGTGCCAGCAGCTTTGGTGGGGCCAACGTCCTGACTTTC. The rearrangement links TRBV27 to TRBJ2-6, with unresolved D. The germline CDR1 and CDR2 sequences are MNHEY and SMNVEV (reference sequence). The V end lost 6 bases, the J end lost 3 bases, and 6 bases lay between the germline ends. CDR3 length: 13 amino acids.

This clonotype ranks as medium-sized. The chain recombines TRBV24-1 with TRBJ1-2, with TRBD1 matching 7 bases. Losses at the gene ends were 5 bases for V and 5 bases for J; bases not matched to a gene: 7. The CDR3 runs 14 residues. From germline, CDR1 is KGHDR and CDR2 SFDVKD. Here the CDR3 DNA reads TGTGCCACCAGTGGAACAGGGGAGATTTATGGCTACACCTTC. Its translation is CATSGTGEIYGYTF.

This clonotype was counted ten times or more. The genes are TRBV19 and TRBJ2-5, with D possibly being TRBD1 or TRBD2 (5 bases each). V was clipped by 6 bases and J by 5 bases, with 19 bases between them. Germline CDR1 and CDR2: LNHDA and SQIVND (reference sequence). The CDR3 consists of 15 residues. CDR3: CASRTGTKARETQYF. The CDR3 DNA reads TGTGCCAGTAGGACGGGGACCAAGGCCAGGGAGACCCAGTACTTC.

This rearrangement joins TRBV4-2 to TRBJ1-4; D is unresolved. CDR1 is LGHNA, CDR2 YNFKEQ, per germline. The V end lost 0 bases, the J end lost 8 bases, and 10 bases lay between the germline ends. This CDR3 has 14 amino acids. The CDR3 reads CASSQEMGWEKLFF. Here the CDR3 DNA reads TGTGCCAGCAGCCAAGAGATGGGGTGGGAAAAACTGTTTTTT.

Many counts were recorded for this clonotype. This chain links TRBV5-1 with TRBJ2-1; D may match TRBD1 or TRBD2 (5 bases each). Trimming shortened V by 4 bases and J by 1 base, and 15 bases separated the two germline ends. Germline assignment: CDR1 SGHRS and CDR2 YFSETQ. The CDR3 is 16 amino acids. This CDR3 is CASSKPTGRSYNEQFF. The CDR3 nucleotides read TGCGCCAGCAGCAAACCTACGGGGCGATCCTACAATGAGCAGTTCTTC. Full variable domain (outside the CDR3, taken from reference TRBV5-1 and TRBJ2-1): KAGVTQTPRYLIKTRGQQVTLSCSPISGHRSVSWYQQTPGQGLQFLFEYFSETQRNKGNFPGRFSGRQFSNSRSEMNVSTLELGDSALYLCASSKPTGRSYNEQFFGPGTRLTVL.

This clonotype was observed many times. The V and J genes are TRBV7-2 and TRBJ1-5; the match to TRBD1 covers 7 bases. The CDR3 has 16 amino acids. V gave up 5 bases and J gave up 1 base; unmatched junction bases: 8. Germline V gives CDR1 SGHTA, CDR2 FQGNSA. CDR3: CTSSHEGARSNQPQHF. CDR3 DNA sequence: TGTACCAGCAGCCATGAGGGGGCGAGGAGCAATCAGCCCCAGCATTTT.

This clonotype was counted at least ten times. The gene calls are TRBV10-3 and TRBJ2-7; 9 bases are shared with TRBD1. The CDR3 contains 15 residues. With V trimmed by 3 bases and J by 2 bases, 5 bases remained unmatched. Germline-derived CDR1 and CDR2 are ENHRY and SYGVKD. The CDR3 region has the DNA TGTGCCATCAGTGAAAGACAGGGGGGGGCCTACGAGCAGTACTTC. This translates into CAISERQGGAYEQYF.

This clonotype was counted a few times. CDR3 region: CASSLKGANQPQHF. In DNA form, the CDR3 reads TGTGCCAGCAGCTTGAAGGGTGCCAATCAGCCCCAGCATTTT. The V and J genes are TRBV5-4 and TRBJ1-5; D is ambiguous. Germline V gene lookup returns CDR1 SGHNT and CDR2 YYREEE (reference sequence). This CDR3 contains 14 residues. With 1 base removed from V and 3 bases from J, the gap between germline ends came to 8 bases.